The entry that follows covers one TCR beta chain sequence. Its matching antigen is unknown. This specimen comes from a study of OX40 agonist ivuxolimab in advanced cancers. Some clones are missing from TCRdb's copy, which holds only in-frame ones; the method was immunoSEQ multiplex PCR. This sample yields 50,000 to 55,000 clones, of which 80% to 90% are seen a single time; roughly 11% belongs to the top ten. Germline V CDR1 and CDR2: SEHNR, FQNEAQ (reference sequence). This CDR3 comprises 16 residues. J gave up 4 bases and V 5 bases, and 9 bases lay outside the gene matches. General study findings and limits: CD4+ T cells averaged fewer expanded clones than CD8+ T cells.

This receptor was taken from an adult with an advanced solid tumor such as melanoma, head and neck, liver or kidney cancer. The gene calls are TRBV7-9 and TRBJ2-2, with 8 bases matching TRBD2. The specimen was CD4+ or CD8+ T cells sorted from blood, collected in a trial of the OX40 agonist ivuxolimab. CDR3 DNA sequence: TGTGCCAGCAGCCCACCGGGACTAGTAGCCACCGGGGAGCTGTTTTTT. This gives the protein CASSPPGLVATGELFF.